This T cell receptor beta chain appears in the sequencing data of a study of CD8 T cells in ankylosing spondylitis. Study findings and constraints: Disease-linked clones were reportedly significantly enriched in matched ankylosing spondylitis synovial fluid. Typical of ankylosing spondylitis blood, it appeared, was a TCR beta motif of several highly homologous variants.

TCRdb ran MiXCR on the 5' RACE reads and lists one entry per CDR3 protein. The sample comprises just over 300,000 distinct CDR3 sequences, around 21% of which are singletons, and 3.5% to 4.5% rests with the top ten. A remark on this clonotype: Antigen: not known.

The length of the CDR3 is 16 residues. Per germline, CDR1 LNHDA and CDR2 SQIVND (reference sequence). With 5 bases clipped from V and 1 base from J, the junction kept 8 bases outside the gene matches. The chain combines TRBV19 with TRBJ1-1, with 9 nucleotides matching TRBD1. The sequencing input was blood, either unsorted or a sorted T cell fraction (not recorded which). This sequence originates from a female donor with ankylosing spondylitis or in good health (not recorded which). The CDR3 DNA is TGTGCCAGTAGTTCAGGACAGGGGCGCAGGAACACTGAAGCTTTCTTT. It yields the protein CASSSGQGRRNTEAFF.